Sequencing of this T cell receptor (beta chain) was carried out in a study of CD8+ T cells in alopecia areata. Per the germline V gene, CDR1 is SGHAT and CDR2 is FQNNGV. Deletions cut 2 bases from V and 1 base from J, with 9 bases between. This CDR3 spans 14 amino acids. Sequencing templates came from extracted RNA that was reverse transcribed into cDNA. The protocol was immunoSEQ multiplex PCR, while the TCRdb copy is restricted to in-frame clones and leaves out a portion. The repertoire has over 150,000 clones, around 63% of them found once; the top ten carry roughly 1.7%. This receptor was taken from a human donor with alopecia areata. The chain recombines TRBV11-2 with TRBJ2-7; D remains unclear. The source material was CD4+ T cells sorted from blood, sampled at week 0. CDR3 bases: TGTGCCAGCAGCTTAACGTACAGATCCTACGAGCAGTACTTC. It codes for CASSLTYRSYEQYF.